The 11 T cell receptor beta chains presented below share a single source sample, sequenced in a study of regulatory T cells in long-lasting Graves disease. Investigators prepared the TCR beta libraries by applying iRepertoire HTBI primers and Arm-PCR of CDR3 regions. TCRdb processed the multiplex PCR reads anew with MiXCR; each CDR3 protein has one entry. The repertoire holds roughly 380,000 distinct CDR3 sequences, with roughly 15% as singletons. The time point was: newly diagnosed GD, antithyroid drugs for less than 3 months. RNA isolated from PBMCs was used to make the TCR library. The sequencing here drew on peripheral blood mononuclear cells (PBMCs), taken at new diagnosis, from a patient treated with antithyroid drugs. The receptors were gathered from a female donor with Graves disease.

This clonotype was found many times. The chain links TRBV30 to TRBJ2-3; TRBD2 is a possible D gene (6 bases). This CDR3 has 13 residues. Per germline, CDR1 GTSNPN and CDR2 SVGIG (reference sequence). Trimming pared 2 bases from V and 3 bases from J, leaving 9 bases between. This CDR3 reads CAWSTGVTDTQYF. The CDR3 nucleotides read TGTGCCTGGAGTACGGGAGTGACAGATACGCAGTATTTT.

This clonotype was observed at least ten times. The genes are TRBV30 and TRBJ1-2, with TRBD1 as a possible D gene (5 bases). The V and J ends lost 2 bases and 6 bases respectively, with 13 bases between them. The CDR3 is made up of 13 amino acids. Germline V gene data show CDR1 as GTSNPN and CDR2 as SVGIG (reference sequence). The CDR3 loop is CAWSWGPRHGYTF. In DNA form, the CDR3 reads TGTGCCTGGAGTTGGGGACCGCGGCATGGCTACACCTTC. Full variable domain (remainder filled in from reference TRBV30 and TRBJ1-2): SQTIHQWPATLVQPVGSPLSLECTVEGTSNPNLYWYRQAAGRGLQLLFYSVGIGQISSEVPQNLSASRPQDRQFILSSKKLLLSDSGFYLCAWSWGPRHGYTFGSGTRLTVV.

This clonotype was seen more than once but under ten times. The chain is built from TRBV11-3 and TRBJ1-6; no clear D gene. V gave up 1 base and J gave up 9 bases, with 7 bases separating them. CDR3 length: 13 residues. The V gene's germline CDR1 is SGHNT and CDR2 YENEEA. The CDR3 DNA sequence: TGTGCCAGCAGCTTAGTCAGCGGTTCACCCCTCCACTTT. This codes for CASSLVSGSPLHF.

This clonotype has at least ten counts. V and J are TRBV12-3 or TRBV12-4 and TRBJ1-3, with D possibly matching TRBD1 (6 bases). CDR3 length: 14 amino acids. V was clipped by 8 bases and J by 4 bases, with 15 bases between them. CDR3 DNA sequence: TGTGCCAGCGGGACCCAGCAGGGGGGAAACACCATATATTTT. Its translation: CASGTQQGGNTIYF.

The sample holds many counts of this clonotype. CDR3 bases: TGTGCCAGCAGCCCACAGGGGATCTCCTACGAGCAGTACTTC. It is translated as CASSPQGISYEQYF. V gene TRBV7-2 combines with J gene TRBJ2-7; TRBD1 matches at 7 bases. The CDR3 runs 14 residues. Per the germline V gene, CDR1 is SGHTA and CDR2 is FQGNSA. With V trimmed by 5 bases and J by 0 bases, 4 bases remained unmatched.

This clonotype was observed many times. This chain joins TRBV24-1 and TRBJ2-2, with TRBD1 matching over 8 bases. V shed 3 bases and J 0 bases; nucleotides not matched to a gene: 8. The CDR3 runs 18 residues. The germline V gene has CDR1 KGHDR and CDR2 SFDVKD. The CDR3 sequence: CATSDQWTGRANTGELFF. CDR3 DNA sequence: TGTGCCACCAGTGATCAATGGACAGGGCGAGCGAACACCGGGGAGCTGTTTTTT.

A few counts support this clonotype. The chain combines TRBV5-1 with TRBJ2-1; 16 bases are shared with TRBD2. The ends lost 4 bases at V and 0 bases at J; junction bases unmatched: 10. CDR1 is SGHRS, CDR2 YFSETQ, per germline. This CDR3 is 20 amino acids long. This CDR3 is CASSVPGTSGRESSYNEQFF. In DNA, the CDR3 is TGCGCCAGCAGCGTCCCCGGGACTAGCGGGAGGGAGAGCTCCTACAATGAGCAGTTCTTC.

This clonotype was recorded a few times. Here the CDR3 DNA reads TGTGCCAGCAGCTTAGGGCGGCGGGGCGGGAGGACGGACAATGAGCAGTTCTTC. The encoded protein is CASSLGRRGGRTDNEQFF. This chain connects TRBV7-3 to TRBJ2-1; 8 positions agree with TRBD2. This CDR3 region has 18 residues. V lost 2 bases and J lost 5; bases outside the gene matches: 14. Germline V gives CDR1 SGHTA, CDR2 FQGTGA.

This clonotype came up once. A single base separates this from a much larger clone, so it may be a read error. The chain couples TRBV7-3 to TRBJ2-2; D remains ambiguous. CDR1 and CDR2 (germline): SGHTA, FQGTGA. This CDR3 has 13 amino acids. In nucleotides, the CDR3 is TGTGTCAGCAGCTTAAGATGGGCCGGGGAGCTGTTTTTT. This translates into CVSSLRWAGELFF.

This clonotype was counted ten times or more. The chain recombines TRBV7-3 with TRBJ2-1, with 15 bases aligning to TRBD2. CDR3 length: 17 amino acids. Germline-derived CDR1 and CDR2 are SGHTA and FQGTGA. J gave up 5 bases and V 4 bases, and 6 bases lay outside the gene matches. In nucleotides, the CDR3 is TGTGCCAGCAGCTCCGGGACTAGCGGGGGGTACCACAATGAGCAGTTCTTC. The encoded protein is CASSSGTSGGYHNEQFF.

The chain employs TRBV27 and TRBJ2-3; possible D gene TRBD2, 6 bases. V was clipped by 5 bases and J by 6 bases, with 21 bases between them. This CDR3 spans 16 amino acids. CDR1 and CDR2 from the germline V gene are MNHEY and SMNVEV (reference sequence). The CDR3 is CASSPDYKWRVDTQYF. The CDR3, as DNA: TGTGCCAGCAGTCCGGACTATAAGTGGCGTGTGGATACGCAGTATTTT.